These 7 T cell receptor beta chains originate from one sample sequenced in a study of blood T cell repertoires in COVID-19. Profiling relied on immunoSEQ multiplex PCR, and the TCRdb table lists in-frame clones only, not all of them. Of hundreds of thousands of clones in the sample, roughly 86% are singletons; the top ten hold less than 2.5%. Sequenced input: peripheral blood. Receptors originate from a woman aged 30 to 39 who had recovered from COVID-19.

The V call is TRBV7-2, the J call TRBJ1-1; TRBD1 might be the D (6 bases). Germline V CDR1 and CDR2: SGHTA, FQGNSA. With 6 bases removed from V and 6 bases from J, the gap between germline ends came to 11 bases. The CDR3 runs to 12 residues. The CDR3 reads CASRLTGSEAFF. In DNA, the CDR3 is TGTGCCAGCAGACTAACAGGGTCTGAAGCTTTCTTT.

The chain couples TRBV11-2 to TRBJ2-5; D not resolved. The CDR3 sequence is 14 residues long. Germline V lookup: CDR1 SGHAT, CDR2 FQNNGV. V dropped 4 bases and J dropped 4 bases, with 13 bases sitting between them. CDR3 coding DNA: TGTGCCAGCAGCTCCCCCTACGGGTTAGAGACCCAGTACTTC. Its translation: CASSSPYGLETQYF.

This chain connects TRBV5-4 to TRBJ2-5, with D hard to call. The CDR3 runs 15 residues. The V gene's germline CDR1 is SGHNT and CDR2 YYREEE (reference sequence). The V and J ends lost 0 bases and 5 bases respectively, with 14 bases between them. For the CDR3, the DNA is TGTGCCAGCAGCTTGGAAAGCGAGGCATTGGAGACCCAGTACTTC. As protein: CASSLESEALETQYF.

The chain couples TRBV30 to TRBJ1-1; D is possibly TRBD1 (6 bases). This CDR3 has 12 residues. Trimming shortened V by 0 bases and J by 7 bases, and 9 bases separated the two germline ends. Looked up from germline, CDR1 is GTSNPN and CDR2 is SVGIG (reference sequence). CDR3 loop: CAWSVSGDEAFF. The CDR3 nucleotides are TGTGCCTGGAGTGTATCAGGGGATGAAGCTTTCTTT. The full variable domain, its missing parts supplied by reference TRBV30 and TRBJ1-1, is SQTIHQWPATLVQPVGSPLSLECTVEGTSNPNLYWYRQAAGRGLQLLFYSVGIGQISSEVPQNLSASRPQDRQFILSSKKLLLSDSGFYLCAWSVSGDEAFFGQGTRLTVV.

The chain recombines TRBV3-1 (or the pseudogene TRBV3-2) with TRBJ2-7; no reliable D call. Germline CDR1 reads LGHDT; CDR2 reads YNNKEL (reference sequence). V was shortened by 4 bases and J by 3 bases, with 13 bases between the two germline ends. The CDR3 spans 14 residues. CDR3 sequence (DNA): TGTGCCAGCAGCCTATCCGATGGTAGCTACGAGCAGTACTTC. It yields the protein CASSLSDGSYEQYF.

This clone appeared once. The V call is TRBV29-1, the J call TRBJ1-2; 8 bases map to TRBD1. CDR1 and CDR2 (germline): SQVTM, ANQGSEA. After removal of 7 bases from V and 7 bases from J, the junction contained 5 bases not matched to a gene. The CDR3 sequence is 11 residues long. CDR3 nucleotide sequence: TGCAGCGCCGACAGGGGCGCTGGCTACACCTTC. This sequence encodes CSADRGAGYTF.

The chain combines TRBV18 with TRBJ2-2; TRBD1 matches 8 bases. V was clipped by 6 bases and J by 4 bases; unmatched bases: 4. The CDR3 runs to 14 residues. Germline V lookup: CDR1 KGHSH, CDR2 LQKENI. The CDR3 here is CASSGTGLTGELFF. The CDR3 DNA is TGTGCCAGCTCGGGGACAGGACTCACCGGGGAGCTGTTTTTT.